Following are 9 T cell receptor beta chains from one sample sequenced in a study of T cell clonotyping in hematopoietic cell transplantation. Time point here: recipient sample about 28 days before transplant, after cytoreduction. Profiling relied on immunoSEQ multiplex PCR, and the TCRdb table lists in-frame clones only, not all of them. The sample includes tens of thousands of clones, 90% to 96% of them seen just once. The sample here was peripheral blood mononuclear cells, taken before stem cell transplant. The receptors derive from a woman between 45 and 65 years old with acute myeloid leukemia. Some clones in this sample may be carry-over from other donors' samples.

The chain recombines TRBV7-9 with TRBJ1-1; D gene unclear. Germline CDR1 SEHNR, CDR2 FQNEAQ (reference sequence). The length of the CDR3 is 13 residues. V lost 6 bases and J 6 bases, leaving 14 bases between the germline ends. CDR3 in amino acids: CASRYLGSPEAFF. CDR3 coding DNA: TGTGCCAGCAGGTACTTGGGTTCGCCTGAAGCTTTCTTT.

The V gene is TRBV6-6, the J gene TRBJ1-1, with D possibly TRBD1 on 6 matching bases. The CDR3 totals 14 residues. CDR1 is MNHNY and CDR2 is SVGAGI in the germline V gene (reference sequence). V was cut by 6 bases and J by 2 bases, with 13 bases left in between. The CDR3 DNA reads TGTGCCAGCAGCTTAGACAGGCACAACACTGAAGCTTTCTTT. Its translation: CASSLDRHNTEAFF.

Regarding this clone: At one end the junction does not follow the germline gene, possibly because of a read error. The chain recombines TRBV4-1 with TRBJ1-1; 8 nucleotides match TRBD1. The germline gives CDR1 MGHRA, CDR2 YSYEKL. There are 13 residues in the CDR3. In DNA, the CDR3 is TGCGCCAGCAGCCAGGAGGTCCGGGACAGGAAGCTTTTT. Protein product: CASSQEVRDRKLF.

V and J are TRBV28 and TRBJ1-5, with 7 nucleotides matching TRBD1. CDR3 size: 16 residues. The V and J ends lost 3 bases and 4 bases, in that order; junction bases with no gene match: 9. Germline V gene data show CDR1 as MDHEN and CDR2 as SYDVKM. CDR3 residues: CASSFSSGGWNQPQHF. The DNA of the CDR3 is TGTGCCAGCAGTTTTTCGTCAGGGGGATGGAATCAGCCCCAGCATTTT.

The V and J genes are TRBV11-2 and TRBJ1-6; the D is unclear. With 6 bases removed from V and 8 bases from J, the gap between germline ends came to 8 bases. Germline CDR1 is SGHAT and CDR2 is FQNNGV. The CDR3 is 12 residues long. DNA of the CDR3: TGTGCCAGCAGTAACCCCTATTCACCCCTCCACTTT. This codes for CASSNPYSPLHF.

The chain carries TRBV9 and TRBJ2-5; 8 bases map to TRBD2. CDR3 size: 14 residues. Germline V gives CDR1 SGDLS, CDR2 YYNGEE. The J segment lost 2 bases and the V segment lost 4 bases, leaving 4 bases of the junction unmatched. Written as DNA, the CDR3 is TGTGCCAGCAGCCCCGGGACTAGACAAGAGACCCAGTACTTC. Its protein product is CASSPGTRQETQYF.

This chain joins TRBV6-5 and TRBJ1-1; D is uncertain. The CDR3 loop spans 11 amino acids. V lost 7 bases and J lost 7, with 10 bases in between. CDR1 is MNHEY and CDR2 is SVGAGI in the germline V gene. CDR3 protein: CASTRENEAFF. The CDR3 DNA reads as TGTGCCAGCACCCGGGAGAATGAAGCTTTCTTT.

The chain employs TRBV10-3 and TRBJ1-1, with D maybe TRBD1 (6 bases). V lost 3 bases and J 7 bases, leaving 9 bases between the germline ends. Germline V lookup: CDR1 ENHRY, CDR2 SYGVKD. The CDR3 has 12 residues. The DNA for the CDR3 is TGTGCCATCAGTGAAAGGGGGGATGAAGCTTTCTTT. Its translation: CAISERGDEAFF.

V usage is TRBV7-9 and J usage is TRBJ2-5; D may be TRBD2 (6 bases). The ends were cut back, 5 bases at V and 1 base at J, with 17 bases in the middle. The CDR3 totals 16 residues. Looked up from germline, CDR1 is SEHNR and CDR2 is FQNEAQ (reference sequence). The CDR3 coding sequence is TGTGCCAGCAGCCCCCCGAGGGCGACTAGCCAAGAGACCCAGTACTTC. Protein sequence: CASSPPRATSQETQYF.